This T cell receptor (beta chain) appears in the sequencing data of a study of blood T cell repertoires in COVID-19. TCRdb's table, derived via immunoSEQ multiplex PCR, lists solely in-frame clones and lacks some. The data contain around 220,000 clones, 86% of them singletons. What was sequenced was peripheral blood. This TCR was recovered from a woman aged 50 to 65 with COVID-19, enrolled during active disease.

CDR3 protein: CASSLTGGAETQYF. CDR3 coding DNA: TGTGCCAGCAGCTTAACAGGGGGCGCAGAGACCCAGTACTTC. The chain couples TRBV7-2 to TRBJ2-5; the match to TRBD1 covers 9 bases. Germline CDR1 SGHTA, CDR2 FQGNSA. J was trimmed by 4 bases and V by 2 bases; bases with no gene match: 2. The CDR3 runs to 14 residues.